This TCR beta chain was documented in a study of beta chain features in type 1 diabetes. CDR1 SGHVS and CDR2 FNYEAQ come from the germline V gene. The CDR3 covers 18 residues. V shed 1 base and J shed 0 bases, with 13 bases lying between them. Expressed TCRB transcripts were sequenced after all isolated RNA was converted to cDNA. Clones were read by immunoSEQ multiplex PCR, and TCRdb kept only the in-frame ones, dropping some. The sample includes about half a million clones, 10% to 12% seen only once; the top ten take approximately 0.05%. This TCR was recovered from a woman aged 18 to 35 in good health. The sample comprised naive CD4+ T cells from blood. This chain uses TRBV7-6 with TRBJ2-6; D is unresolved. The chain's CDR3 is CASSLVRTNFSGANVLTF. DNA for the CDR3: TGTGCCAGCAGCTTAGTTCGGACGAACTTCTCTGGGGCCAACGTCCTGACTTTC.